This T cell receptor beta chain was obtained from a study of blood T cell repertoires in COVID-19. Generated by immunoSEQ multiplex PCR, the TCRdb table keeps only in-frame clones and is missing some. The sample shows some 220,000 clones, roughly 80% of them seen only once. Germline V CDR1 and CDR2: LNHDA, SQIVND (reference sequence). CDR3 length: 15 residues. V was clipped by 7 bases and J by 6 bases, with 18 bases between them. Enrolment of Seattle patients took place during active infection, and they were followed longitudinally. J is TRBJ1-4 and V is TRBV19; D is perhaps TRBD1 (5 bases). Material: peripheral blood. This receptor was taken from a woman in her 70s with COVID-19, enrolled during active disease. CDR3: CASTTGRVWDEKLFF. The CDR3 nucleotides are TGTGCCAGTACCACCGGCAGGGTATGGGATGAAAAACTGTTTTTT.